This record covers a single T cell receptor beta chain. Its antigen remains unknown. The data stem from a study of cytomegalovirus exposure and HLA in healthy donors. Study results and limitations: Later work found most CMV-associated TCR beta chains apparently HLA-restricted. In a later analysis, HLA-associated TCR beta chains were more clonally expanded than equally common others. Earlier analysis looked at TCR beta V segments, and most were productive about 87% or about 30% of the time. Cytomegalovirus status was reportedly diagnosed by the classifier with high sensitivity and specificity.

The PCR made use of 60 Vbeta and 13 Jbeta primers. The table came from immunoSEQ multiplex PCR; TCRdb's copy has only in-frame clones and leaves some out. Of approximately 150,000 clones in the sample, 60% to 80% were seen once. The ends were cut back, 0 bases at V and 3 bases at J, with 8 bases in the middle. Germline CDR1 is SGHTA and CDR2 is FQGNSA. The CDR3 has 15 amino acids. The J gene is TRBJ1-4, the V gene TRBV7-2; perhaps TRBD1 as D (5 bases). The sequenced sample was PBMCs. This sequence originates from a man in his forties in good health and CMV-seronegative. This chain's CDR3 is CASSLAPGANEKLFF. The CDR3, as DNA: TGTGCCAGCAGCTTAGCCCCGGGGGCTAATGAAAAACTGTTTTTT. Filled out from reference TRBV7-2 and TRBJ1-4, the complete variable domain reads GAGVSQSPSNKVTEKGKDVELRCDPISGHTALYWYRQSLGQGLEFLIYFQGNSAPDKSGLPSDRFSAERTGGSVSTLTIQRTQQEDSAVYLCASSLAPGANEKLFFGSGTQLSVL.